These 7 T cell receptor beta chains were sequenced from one sample in a study of T cells in Graves' hyperthyroidism and ophthalmopathy (dated by TCRdb to 2018 to 2020). Libraries were made using multiplex PCR. TCRdb shows the sequencer as Illumina HiSeq 2000. The TCR beta CDR3 regions were amplified from the RNA transcripts. The TCR CDR3 was subjected to a first round of RT-PCR using the HTBI primer set and the Qiagen OneStep RT-PCR kit. TCRdb ran its own pipeline on the public reads, namely fastp trimming at Q25 and MiXCR clone calling, and kept in-frame beta chains. Every distinct CDR3 protein forms one entry, paired with its most common genes and DNA. The sample table shows 500,000 to 650,000 distinct CDR3 sequences, and about 14% are seen once. Under 15% of the sample belongs to the ten largest clones. The source material was blood. The origin of the receptors is a woman between 45 and 60 years old with Graves' ophthalmopathy.

In its sample, this clonotype was seen many times. This sequence joins TRBV28 and TRBJ2-3; D is perhaps TRBD1 or TRBD2 (5 bases each). The CDR3 has 13 amino acids. V was clipped by 7 bases and J by 6 bases, with 14 bases between them. Germline V CDR1 and CDR2: MDHEN, SYDVKM. CDR3 DNA sequence: TGTGCCAGCAATATTGGGACGAAGGATACGCAGTATTTT. Its protein is CASNIGTKDTQYF.

At least ten counts were recorded for this clonotype. The V and J genes are TRBV7-9 and TRBJ2-1, with 13 bases identical to TRBD2. Germline CDR1 and CDR2: SEHNR and FQNEAQ (reference sequence). This CDR3 region has 18 residues. V lost 5 bases and J lost 8; bases outside the gene matches: 15. CDR3 nucleotide sequence: TGTGCCAGCAGCCGCACTAGCGGGAGGGCCGGAGGTCGGTATGAGCAGTTCTTC. Translated, it gives CASSRTSGRAGGRYEQFF.

This clonotype has ten or more counts. This sequence joins TRBV7-3 and TRBJ2-3, with 8 bases identical to TRBD2. Losses at the gene ends were 2 bases for V and 2 bases for J; bases not matched to a gene: 3. This CDR3 is 15 amino acids long. Germline CDR1 reads SGHTA; CDR2 reads FQGTGA. For the CDR3, the DNA is TGTGCCAGCAGCTTATCCGGGAGGGACACAGATACGCAGTATTTT. Its protein product is CASSLSGRDTDTQYF.

This clonotype was counted a few times. The rearrangement links TRBV4-2 to TRBJ2-1; D perhaps matches TRBD2 (6 bases). The CDR3 covers 16 residues. V was shortened by 3 bases and J by 3 bases, with 15 bases between the two germline ends. The germline V gene has CDR1 LGHNA and CDR2 YNFKEQ. Here the CDR3 DNA reads TGTGCCAGCAGCCAGGCGGGGTACTCGGGCTACAATGAGCAGTTCTTC. Its translation is CASSQAGYSGYNEQFF.

At least ten counts were recorded for this clonotype. The chain couples TRBV7-3 to TRBJ2-1; 12 bases fit TRBD2. Per the germline V gene, CDR1 is SGHTA and CDR2 is FQGTGA. The J segment lost 3 bases and the V segment lost 0 bases, leaving 6 bases of the junction unmatched. The CDR3 is 18 residues long. CDR3 DNA: TGTGCCAGCAGCTTAACGTCCGGGGGACTAGCGGGCTACAATGAGCAGTTCTTC. Translation: CASSLTSGGLAGYNEQFF.

This clonotype was counted ten times or more. The J gene is TRBJ1-6, the V gene TRBV19, with 10 bases lining up with TRBD1. CDR1 is LNHDA and CDR2 is SQIVND in the germline V gene (reference sequence). This CDR3 has 16 amino acids. V lost 1 base and J lost 7; bases outside the gene matches: 4. The CDR3 spells CASSIARQGANSPLHF. Written as DNA, the CDR3 is TGTGCCAGTAGTATAGCTCGACAGGGGGCCAATTCACCCCTCCACTTT.

On this clonotype itself: The germline gene is not matched at one end of the junction; a read error may be the cause. The chain joins TRBV5-1 to TRBJ1-3; D unclear. The CDR3 has 15 amino acids. Germline V gives CDR1 SGHRS, CDR2 YFSETQ. CDR3 in DNA: TGCACCAGCAGCTTGTCTGGGAGCTCTGGAAACACCATATATTTT. Its protein is CTSSLSGSSGNTIYF.